This TCR beta chain came from a study of CD8 T cells in ankylosing spondylitis. The study's findings and limits: Certain motif variants had earlier been reported in reactive arthritis synovial fluid and blood. Reported data indicate significant enrichment of disease-linked clones within matched ankylosing spondylitis synovial fluid. The disease-linked clones had a CD8+ phenotype and low blood frequencies. In ankylosing spondylitis blood, a motif of roughly eight highly homologous TCR beta variants appeared characteristic.

About this clonotype itself: Its antigen is currently unknown.

For TCR beta, libraries came from quantitative 5'-RACE with molecular barcodes. TCRdb independently ran MiXCR on the 5' RACE reads; one entry per CDR3 protein. Among around 770,000 distinct CDR3 sequences, over 15% were seen once, and the ten largest hold 19%. This CDR3 is 12 amino acids long. The germline V gene has CDR1 SEHNR and CDR2 FQNEAQ (reference sequence). Sequenced: blood, either unsorted or a sorted T cell fraction (not recorded which). The chain has TRBV7-9 and TRBJ1-1, with D unclear. The receptor comes from a male donor with ankylosing spondylitis. The CDR3 spells CAATSMNTEAFF. The CDR3 DNA reads TGTGCAGCTACATCGATGAACACTGAAGCTTTCTTT. The whole variable domain, remainder taken from reference TRBV7-9 and TRBJ1-1, is DTGVSQNPRHKITKRGQNVTFRCDPISEHNRLYWYRQTLGQGPEFLTYFQNEAQLEKSRLLSDRFSAERPKGSFSTLEIQRTEQGDSAMYLCAATSMNTEAFFGQGTRLTVV.